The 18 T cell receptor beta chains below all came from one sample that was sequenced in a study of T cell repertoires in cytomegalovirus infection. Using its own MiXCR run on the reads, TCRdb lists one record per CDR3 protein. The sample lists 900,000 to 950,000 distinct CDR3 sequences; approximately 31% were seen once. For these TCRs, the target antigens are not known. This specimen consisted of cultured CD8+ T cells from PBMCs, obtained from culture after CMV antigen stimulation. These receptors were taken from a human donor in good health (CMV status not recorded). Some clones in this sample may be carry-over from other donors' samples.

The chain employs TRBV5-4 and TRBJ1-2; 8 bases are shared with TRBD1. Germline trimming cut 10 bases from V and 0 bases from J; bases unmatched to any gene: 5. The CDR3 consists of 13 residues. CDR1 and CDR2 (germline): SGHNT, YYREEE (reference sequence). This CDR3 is CAGRTGTNYGYTF. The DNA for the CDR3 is TGTGCCGGACGGACAGGGACTAACTATGGCTACACCTTC.

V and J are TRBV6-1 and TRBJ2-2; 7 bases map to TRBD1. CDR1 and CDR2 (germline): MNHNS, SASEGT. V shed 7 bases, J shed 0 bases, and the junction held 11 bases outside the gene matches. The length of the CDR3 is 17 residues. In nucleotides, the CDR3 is TGTGCCAGCACCGACCCGACAGGGCCCACGAACACCGGGGAGCTGTTTTTT. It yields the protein CASTDPTGPTNTGELFF.

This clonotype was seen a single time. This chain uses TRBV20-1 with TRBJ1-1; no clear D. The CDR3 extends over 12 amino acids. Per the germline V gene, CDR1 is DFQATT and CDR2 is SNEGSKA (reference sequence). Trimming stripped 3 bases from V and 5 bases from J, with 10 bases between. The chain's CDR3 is CSARDGETEAFF. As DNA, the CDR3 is TGCAGTGCTAGGGATGGAGAAACTGAAGCTTTCTTT.

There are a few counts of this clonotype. In DNA, the CDR3 is TGTGCCAGCAGTTACCTAGGGAAAGAGACCCAGTACTTC. Translated, it gives CASSYLGKETQYF. This chain uses TRBV6-5 with TRBJ2-5; D call uncertain. CDR1 and CDR2 from the germline V gene are MNHEY and SVGAGI. The CDR3 runs 13 residues. V was clipped by 2 bases and J by 3 bases, with 7 bases between them.

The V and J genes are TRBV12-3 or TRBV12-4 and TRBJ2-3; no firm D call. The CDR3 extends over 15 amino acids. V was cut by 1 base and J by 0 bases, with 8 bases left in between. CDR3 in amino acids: CASSLGIASTDTQYF. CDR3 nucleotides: TGTGCCAGCAGTTTAGGGATCGCTAGCACAGATACGCAGTATTTT.

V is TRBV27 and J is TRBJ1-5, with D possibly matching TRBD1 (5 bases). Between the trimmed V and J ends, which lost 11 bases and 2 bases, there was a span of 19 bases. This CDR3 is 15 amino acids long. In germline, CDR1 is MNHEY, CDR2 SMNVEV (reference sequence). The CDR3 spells CAGGALQVRNQPQHF. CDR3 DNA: TGTGCCGGCGGGGCATTACAGGTTCGCAATCAGCCCCAGCATTTT.

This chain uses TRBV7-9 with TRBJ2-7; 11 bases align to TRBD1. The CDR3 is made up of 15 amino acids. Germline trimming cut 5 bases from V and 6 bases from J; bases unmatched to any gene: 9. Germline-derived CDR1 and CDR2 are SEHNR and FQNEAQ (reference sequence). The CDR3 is CASSRTTGTGGEQYV. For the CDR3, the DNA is TGTGCCAGCAGCCGAACCACCGGGACAGGGGGCGAGCAGTACGTC.

CDR3 residues: CASSSITTSYEQYV. CDR3 nucleotide sequence: TGTGCCAGCAGCTCAATCACAACGAGCTACGAGCAGTACGTC. V is TRBV7-3 and J is TRBJ2-7, with no clear D. Between the trimmed V and J ends, which lost 4 bases and 3 bases, there was a span of 13 bases. Germline-derived CDR1 and CDR2 are SGHTA and FQGTGA. CDR3 length: 14 residues.

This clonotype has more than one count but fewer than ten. The CDR3, as DNA: TGTGCCAGCAGCCCGCCGGGACAGGGGGCCGGGGTAATTGTTTTCTTT. Translation: CASSPPGQGAGVIVFF. This sequence joins TRBV11-2 and TRBJ1-1; 12 positions match TRBD1. This CDR3 has 16 amino acids. Germline V CDR1 and CDR2: SGHAT, FQNNGV. J lost 13 bases, V lost 5 bases, and 17 bases had no gene match.

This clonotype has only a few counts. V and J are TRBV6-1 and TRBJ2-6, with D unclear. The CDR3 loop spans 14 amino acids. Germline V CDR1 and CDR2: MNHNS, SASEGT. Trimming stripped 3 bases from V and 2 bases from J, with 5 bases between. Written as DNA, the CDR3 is TGTGCCAGCAGTGATTACCCTGGGGCCAACGTCCTGACTTTC. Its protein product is CASSDYPGANVLTF.

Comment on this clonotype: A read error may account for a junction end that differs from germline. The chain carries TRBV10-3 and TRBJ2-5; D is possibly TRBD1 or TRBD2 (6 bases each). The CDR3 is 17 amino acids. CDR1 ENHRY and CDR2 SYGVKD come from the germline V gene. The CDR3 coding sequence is TGTACCATCAGTACCCTAGACCAGGGGACTCACGGGGAGACCCAGTACTTC. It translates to CTISTLDQGTHGETQYF.

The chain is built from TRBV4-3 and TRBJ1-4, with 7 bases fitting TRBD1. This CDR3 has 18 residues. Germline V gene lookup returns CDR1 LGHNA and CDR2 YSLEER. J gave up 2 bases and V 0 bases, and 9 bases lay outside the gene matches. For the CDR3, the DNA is TGCGCCAGCAGCCAAGATAGGGCAGGGGGAATTACTAATGAAAAACTGTTTTTT. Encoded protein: CASSQDRAGGITNEKLFF.

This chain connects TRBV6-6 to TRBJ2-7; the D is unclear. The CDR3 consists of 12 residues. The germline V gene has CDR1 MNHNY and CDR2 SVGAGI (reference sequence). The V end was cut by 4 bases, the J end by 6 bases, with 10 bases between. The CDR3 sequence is CASSSTDGEQYV. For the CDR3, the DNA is TGTGCCAGCAGTTCAACTGACGGCGAGCAGTACGTC.

This CDR3 reads CASSQDTGTDNSPLHF. The CDR3 DNA is TGCGCCAGCAGCCAGGACACCGGGACAGATAATTCACCCCTCCACTTT. V gene TRBV4-3 combines with J gene TRBJ1-6; 7 bases are shared with TRBD1. The CDR3 covers 16 residues. Germline CDR1 LGHNA, CDR2 YSLEER. Trimming took 3 bases from V and 5 from J; bases not matched to a gene: 7.

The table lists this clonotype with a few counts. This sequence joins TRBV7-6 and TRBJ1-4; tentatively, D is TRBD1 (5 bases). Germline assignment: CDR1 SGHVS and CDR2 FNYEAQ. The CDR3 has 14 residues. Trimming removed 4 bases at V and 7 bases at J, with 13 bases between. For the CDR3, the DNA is TGTGCCAGCAGCTCCGGGACCTATCCTGAAAAACTGTTTTTT. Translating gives CASSSGTYPEKLFF.

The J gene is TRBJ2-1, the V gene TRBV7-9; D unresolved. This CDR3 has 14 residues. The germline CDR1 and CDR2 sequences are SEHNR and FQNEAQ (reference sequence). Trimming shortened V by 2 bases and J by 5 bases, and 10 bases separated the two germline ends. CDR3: CASSLRVKHNEQFF. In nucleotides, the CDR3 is TGTGCCAGCAGCTTAAGAGTGAAACACAATGAGCAGTTCTTC.

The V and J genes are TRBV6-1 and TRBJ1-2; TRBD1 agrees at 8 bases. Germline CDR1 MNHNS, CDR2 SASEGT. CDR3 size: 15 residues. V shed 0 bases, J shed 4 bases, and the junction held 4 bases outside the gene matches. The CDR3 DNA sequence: TGTGCCAGCAGTGAAGCGGGGACAGGACCCTATGGCTACACCTTC. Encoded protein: CASSEAGTGPYGYTF.

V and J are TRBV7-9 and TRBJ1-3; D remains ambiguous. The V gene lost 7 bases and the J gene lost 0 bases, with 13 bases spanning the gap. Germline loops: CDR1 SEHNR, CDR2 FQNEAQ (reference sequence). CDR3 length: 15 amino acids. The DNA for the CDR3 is TGTGCCAGCAACCATGGCAAACCCTCTGGAAACACCATATATTTT. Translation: CASNHGKPSGNTIYF.